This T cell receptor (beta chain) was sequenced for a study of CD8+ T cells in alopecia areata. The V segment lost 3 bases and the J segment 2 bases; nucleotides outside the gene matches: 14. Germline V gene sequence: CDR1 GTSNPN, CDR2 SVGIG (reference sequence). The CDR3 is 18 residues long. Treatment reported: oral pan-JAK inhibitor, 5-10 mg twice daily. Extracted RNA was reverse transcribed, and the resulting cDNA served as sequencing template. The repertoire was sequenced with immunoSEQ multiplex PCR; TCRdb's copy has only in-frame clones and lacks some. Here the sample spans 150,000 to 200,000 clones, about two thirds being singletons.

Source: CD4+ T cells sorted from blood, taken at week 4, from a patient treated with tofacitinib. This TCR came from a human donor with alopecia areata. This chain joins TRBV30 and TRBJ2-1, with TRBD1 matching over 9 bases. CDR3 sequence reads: CAWSEGTGRPLTYNEQFF. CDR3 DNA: TGTGCCTGGAGCGAAGGGACAGGGAGGCCTTTGACCTACAATGAGCAGTTCTTC.